This TCR beta chain stems from a study of molecular identifiers for immune sequencing clone quantification. Libraries of bulk TCR were made by previously described methods (with listed TCR primers). MiXCR was run by TCRdb on the PCR reads, yielding one entry per CDR3 protein. The table shows approximately 670,000 distinct CDR3 sequences, with just under 20% occurring only once. With regard to this clonotype: Its specificity is not known.

The V gene's germline CDR1 is SGDLS and CDR2 YYNGEE. This CDR3 comprises 13 residues. With 0 bases removed from V and 4 bases from J, the gap between germline ends came to 6 bases. Regarding the study as a whole: In naive cells, under 1% of molecules belonged to clones above 20 RNA copies, against over 98% in effector cells. For highly expanded clones, sizes could be underestimated when identical TCR molecules share a barcode.

The rearrangement links TRBV9 to TRBJ2-3; the D gene could be TRBD1 or TRBD2 (5 bases each). The sequence came from a human donor in good health. Some libraries in this study had Jurkat cell RNA spiked in. What was sequenced was naive CD8+ T cells from blood, with Jurkat cell RNA spiked in. Regarding subset: FACS-sorted CD8+CD4-CCR7+CD45RA+ naive T cells. Here the CDR3 DNA reads TGTGCCAGCAGCGTAGCGGGACCAGATACGCAGTATTTT. Translating gives CASSVAGPDTQYF.